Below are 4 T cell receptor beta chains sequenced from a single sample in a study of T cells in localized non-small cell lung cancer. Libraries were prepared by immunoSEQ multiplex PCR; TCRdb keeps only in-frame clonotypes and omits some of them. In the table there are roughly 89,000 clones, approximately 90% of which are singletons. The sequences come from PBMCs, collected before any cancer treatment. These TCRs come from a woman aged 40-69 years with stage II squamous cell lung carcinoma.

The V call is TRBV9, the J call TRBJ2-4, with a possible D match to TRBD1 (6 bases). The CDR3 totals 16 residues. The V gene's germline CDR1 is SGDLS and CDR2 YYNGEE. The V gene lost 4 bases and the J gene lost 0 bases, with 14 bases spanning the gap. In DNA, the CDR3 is TGTGCCAGCAGCCCCCGGACAGAATTAGCCAAAAACATTCAGTACTTC. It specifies CASSPRTELAKNIQYF.

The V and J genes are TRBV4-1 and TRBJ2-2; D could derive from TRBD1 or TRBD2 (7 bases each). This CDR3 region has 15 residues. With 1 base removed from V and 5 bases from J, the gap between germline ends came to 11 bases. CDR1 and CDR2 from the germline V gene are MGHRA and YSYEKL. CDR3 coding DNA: TGCGCCAGCAGCCAAGTCAGGGGGGGTACCGGGGAGCTGTTTTTT. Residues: CASSQVRGGTGELFF.

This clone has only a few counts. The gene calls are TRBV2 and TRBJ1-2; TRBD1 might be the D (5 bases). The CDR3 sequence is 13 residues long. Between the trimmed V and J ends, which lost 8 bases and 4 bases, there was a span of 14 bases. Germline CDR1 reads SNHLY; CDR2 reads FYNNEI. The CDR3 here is CASARDLIYGYTF. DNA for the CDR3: TGTGCCAGCGCCCGGGACCTAATCTATGGCTACACCTTC. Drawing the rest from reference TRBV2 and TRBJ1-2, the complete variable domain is EPEVTQTPSHQVTQMGQEVILRCVPISNHLYFYWYRQILGQKVEFLVSFYNNEISEKSEIFDDQFSVERPDGSNFTLKIRSTKLEDSAMYFCASARDLIYGYTFGSGTRLTVV.

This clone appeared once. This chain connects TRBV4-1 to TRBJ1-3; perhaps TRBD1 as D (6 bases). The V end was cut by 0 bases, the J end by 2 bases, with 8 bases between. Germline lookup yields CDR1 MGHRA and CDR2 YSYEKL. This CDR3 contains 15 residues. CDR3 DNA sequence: TGCGCCAGCAGCCAAGAGGGGGGCCCTGGAAACACCATATATTTT. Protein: CASSQEGGPGNTIYF.